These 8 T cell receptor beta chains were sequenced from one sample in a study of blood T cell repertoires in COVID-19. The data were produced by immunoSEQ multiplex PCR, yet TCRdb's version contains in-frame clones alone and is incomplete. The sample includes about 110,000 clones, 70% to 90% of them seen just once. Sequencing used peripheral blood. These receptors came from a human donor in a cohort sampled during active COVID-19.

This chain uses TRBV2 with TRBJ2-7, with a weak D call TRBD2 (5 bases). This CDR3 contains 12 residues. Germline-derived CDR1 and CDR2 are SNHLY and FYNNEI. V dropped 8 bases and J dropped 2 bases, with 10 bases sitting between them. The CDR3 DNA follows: TGTGCCAGCGGCGGGCACCCCTACGAGCAGTACTTC. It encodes CASGGHPYEQYF.

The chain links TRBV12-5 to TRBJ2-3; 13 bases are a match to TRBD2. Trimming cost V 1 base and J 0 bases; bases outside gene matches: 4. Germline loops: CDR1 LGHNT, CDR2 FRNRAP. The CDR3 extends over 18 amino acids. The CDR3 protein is CASGLGLAGGPSTDTQYF. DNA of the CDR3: TGTGCTAGTGGTTTGGGACTAGCGGGAGGCCCCAGCACAGATACGCAGTATTTT.

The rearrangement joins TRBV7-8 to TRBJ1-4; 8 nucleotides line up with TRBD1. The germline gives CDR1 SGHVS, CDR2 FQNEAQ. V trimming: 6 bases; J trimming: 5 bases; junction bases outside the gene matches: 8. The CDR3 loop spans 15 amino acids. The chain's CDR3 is CASSSRTGKNEKLFF. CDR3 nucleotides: TGTGCCAGCAGTTCCCGGACAGGGAAGAATGAAAAACTGTTTTTT.

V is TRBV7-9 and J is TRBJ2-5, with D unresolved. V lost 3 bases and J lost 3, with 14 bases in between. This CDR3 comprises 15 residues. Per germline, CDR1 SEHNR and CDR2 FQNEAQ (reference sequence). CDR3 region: CASSFLSAGEETQYF. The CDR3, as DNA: TGTGCCAGCAGCTTTCTCTCCGCAGGTGAAGAGACCCAGTACTTC. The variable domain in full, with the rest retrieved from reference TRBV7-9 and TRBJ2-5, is DTGVSQNPRHKITKRGQNVTFRCDPISEHNRLYWYRQTLGQGPEFLTYFQNEAQLEKSRLLSDRFSAERPKGSFSTLEIQRTEQGDSAMYLCASSFLSAGEETQYFGPGTRLLVL.

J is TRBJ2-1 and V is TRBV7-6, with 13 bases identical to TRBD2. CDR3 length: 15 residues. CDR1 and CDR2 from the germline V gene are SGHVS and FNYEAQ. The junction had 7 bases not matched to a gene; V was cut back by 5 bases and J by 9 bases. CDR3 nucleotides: TGTGCCAGCAGCCTTGGACTAGCGGGGGTCGGTGAGCAGTTCTTC. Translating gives CASSLGLAGVGEQFF.

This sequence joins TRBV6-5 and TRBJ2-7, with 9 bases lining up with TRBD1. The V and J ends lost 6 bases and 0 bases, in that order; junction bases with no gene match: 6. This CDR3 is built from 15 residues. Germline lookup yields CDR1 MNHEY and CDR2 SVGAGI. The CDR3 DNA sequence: TGTGCCAGCAGCCTCACAGGGGGCGGCTCCTACGAGCAGTACTTC. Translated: CASSLTGGGSYEQYF.

As DNA, the CDR3 is TGTGCCAGCAGTACACAGACAGGGACTCGGCCACCCCTCCACTTT. Translating it yields CASSTQTGTRPPLHF. The J gene is TRBJ1-6, the V gene TRBV28; 7 bases agree with TRBD1. Trimming removed 5 bases from V and 11 bases from J; junction bases left unmatched: 12. The length of the CDR3 is 15 residues. CDR1 MDHEN and CDR2 SYDVKM come from the germline V gene.

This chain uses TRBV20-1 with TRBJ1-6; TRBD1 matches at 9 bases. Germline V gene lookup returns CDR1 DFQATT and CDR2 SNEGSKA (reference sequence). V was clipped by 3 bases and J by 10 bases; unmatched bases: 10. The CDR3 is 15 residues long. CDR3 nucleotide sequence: TGCAGTGCTAGTCCGGTTCTACAGGGGGCCTCACCCCTCCACTTT. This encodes CSASPVLQGASPLHF.